This T cell receptor (beta chain) appears in the sequencing data of a study of response to subunit inactivated influenza vaccine. MiXCR, run by TCRdb on the RT-PCR reads, gives a single entry per CDR3 protein. The top ten hold approximately 7% of the sample, which has approximately 700,000 distinct CDR3 sequences, approximately 14% seen once. The trim removed 4 bases at V and 4 bases at J, leaving 6 bases unmatched. CDR1 is MNHEY, CDR2 SVGEGT, per germline. This CDR3 has 14 amino acids. The study, taken as a whole, reports: With each seasonal influenza vaccination, the authors suggested, few new T cells are recruited.

Many counts were recorded for this clonotype. The antigen remains unidentified. The starting material was PBMCs from blood, obtained approximately 15 days before vaccination. This chain joins TRBV6-2 or TRBV6-3 and TRBJ2-7, with 8 bases fitting TRBD2. This receptor was taken from a man in his fifties or sixties who received an inactivated influenza vaccine. For the CDR3, the DNA is TGTGCCAGCAGTTTAGCGGGAAGTGTTTACGAGCAGTACTTC. This translates into CASSLAGSVYEQYF.